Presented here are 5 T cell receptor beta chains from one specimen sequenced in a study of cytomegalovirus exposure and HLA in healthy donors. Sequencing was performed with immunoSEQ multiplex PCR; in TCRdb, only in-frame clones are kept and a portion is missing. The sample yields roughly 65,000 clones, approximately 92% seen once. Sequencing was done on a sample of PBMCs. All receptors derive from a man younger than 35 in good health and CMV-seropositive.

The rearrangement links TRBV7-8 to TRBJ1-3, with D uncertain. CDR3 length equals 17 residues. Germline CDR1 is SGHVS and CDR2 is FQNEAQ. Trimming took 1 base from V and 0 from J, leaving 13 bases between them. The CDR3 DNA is TGTGCCAGCAGCTTAGTGGGAGTTCAAGGCTCTGGAAACACCATATATTTT. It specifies CASSLVGVQGSGNTIYF.

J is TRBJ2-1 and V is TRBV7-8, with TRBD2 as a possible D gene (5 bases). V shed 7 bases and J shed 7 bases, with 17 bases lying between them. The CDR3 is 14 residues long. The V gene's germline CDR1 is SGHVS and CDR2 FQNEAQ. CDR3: CASNIGLLTNEQFF. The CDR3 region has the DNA TGTGCCAGCAACATTGGACTTCTTACTAATGAGCAGTTCTTC.

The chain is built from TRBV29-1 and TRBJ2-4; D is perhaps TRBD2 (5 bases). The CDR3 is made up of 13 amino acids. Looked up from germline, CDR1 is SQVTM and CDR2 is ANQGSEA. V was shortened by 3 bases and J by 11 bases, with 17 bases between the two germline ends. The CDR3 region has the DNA TGCAGCGTTGAGGCAGCCGGGAAGGCCCTTCAGTACTTC. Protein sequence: CSVEAAGKALQYF.

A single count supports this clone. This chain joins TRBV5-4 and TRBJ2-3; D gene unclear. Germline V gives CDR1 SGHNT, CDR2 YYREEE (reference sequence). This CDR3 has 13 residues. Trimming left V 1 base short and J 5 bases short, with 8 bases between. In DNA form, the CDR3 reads TGTGCCAGCAGCTTGATCTCGGGAGATACGCAGTATTTT. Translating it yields CASSLISGDTQYF. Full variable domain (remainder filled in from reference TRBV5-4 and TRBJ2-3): ETGVTQSPTHLIKTRGQQVTLRCSSQSGHNTVSWYQQALGQGPQFIFQYYREEENGRGNFPPRFSGLQFPNYSSELNVNALELDDSALYLCASSLISGDTQYFGPGTRLTVL.

CDR3 coding DNA: TGTGCCAGCAGCCATCCCGGGCCTCGAAGCGGGCAGTTCTTC. Translated: CASSHPGPRSGQFF. The genes are TRBV4-2 and TRBJ2-1, with D possibly being TRBD2 (5 bases). The CDR3 has 14 residues. The V and J ends lost 3 bases and 12 bases respectively, with 18 bases between them. The germline gives CDR1 LGHNA, CDR2 YNFKEQ.